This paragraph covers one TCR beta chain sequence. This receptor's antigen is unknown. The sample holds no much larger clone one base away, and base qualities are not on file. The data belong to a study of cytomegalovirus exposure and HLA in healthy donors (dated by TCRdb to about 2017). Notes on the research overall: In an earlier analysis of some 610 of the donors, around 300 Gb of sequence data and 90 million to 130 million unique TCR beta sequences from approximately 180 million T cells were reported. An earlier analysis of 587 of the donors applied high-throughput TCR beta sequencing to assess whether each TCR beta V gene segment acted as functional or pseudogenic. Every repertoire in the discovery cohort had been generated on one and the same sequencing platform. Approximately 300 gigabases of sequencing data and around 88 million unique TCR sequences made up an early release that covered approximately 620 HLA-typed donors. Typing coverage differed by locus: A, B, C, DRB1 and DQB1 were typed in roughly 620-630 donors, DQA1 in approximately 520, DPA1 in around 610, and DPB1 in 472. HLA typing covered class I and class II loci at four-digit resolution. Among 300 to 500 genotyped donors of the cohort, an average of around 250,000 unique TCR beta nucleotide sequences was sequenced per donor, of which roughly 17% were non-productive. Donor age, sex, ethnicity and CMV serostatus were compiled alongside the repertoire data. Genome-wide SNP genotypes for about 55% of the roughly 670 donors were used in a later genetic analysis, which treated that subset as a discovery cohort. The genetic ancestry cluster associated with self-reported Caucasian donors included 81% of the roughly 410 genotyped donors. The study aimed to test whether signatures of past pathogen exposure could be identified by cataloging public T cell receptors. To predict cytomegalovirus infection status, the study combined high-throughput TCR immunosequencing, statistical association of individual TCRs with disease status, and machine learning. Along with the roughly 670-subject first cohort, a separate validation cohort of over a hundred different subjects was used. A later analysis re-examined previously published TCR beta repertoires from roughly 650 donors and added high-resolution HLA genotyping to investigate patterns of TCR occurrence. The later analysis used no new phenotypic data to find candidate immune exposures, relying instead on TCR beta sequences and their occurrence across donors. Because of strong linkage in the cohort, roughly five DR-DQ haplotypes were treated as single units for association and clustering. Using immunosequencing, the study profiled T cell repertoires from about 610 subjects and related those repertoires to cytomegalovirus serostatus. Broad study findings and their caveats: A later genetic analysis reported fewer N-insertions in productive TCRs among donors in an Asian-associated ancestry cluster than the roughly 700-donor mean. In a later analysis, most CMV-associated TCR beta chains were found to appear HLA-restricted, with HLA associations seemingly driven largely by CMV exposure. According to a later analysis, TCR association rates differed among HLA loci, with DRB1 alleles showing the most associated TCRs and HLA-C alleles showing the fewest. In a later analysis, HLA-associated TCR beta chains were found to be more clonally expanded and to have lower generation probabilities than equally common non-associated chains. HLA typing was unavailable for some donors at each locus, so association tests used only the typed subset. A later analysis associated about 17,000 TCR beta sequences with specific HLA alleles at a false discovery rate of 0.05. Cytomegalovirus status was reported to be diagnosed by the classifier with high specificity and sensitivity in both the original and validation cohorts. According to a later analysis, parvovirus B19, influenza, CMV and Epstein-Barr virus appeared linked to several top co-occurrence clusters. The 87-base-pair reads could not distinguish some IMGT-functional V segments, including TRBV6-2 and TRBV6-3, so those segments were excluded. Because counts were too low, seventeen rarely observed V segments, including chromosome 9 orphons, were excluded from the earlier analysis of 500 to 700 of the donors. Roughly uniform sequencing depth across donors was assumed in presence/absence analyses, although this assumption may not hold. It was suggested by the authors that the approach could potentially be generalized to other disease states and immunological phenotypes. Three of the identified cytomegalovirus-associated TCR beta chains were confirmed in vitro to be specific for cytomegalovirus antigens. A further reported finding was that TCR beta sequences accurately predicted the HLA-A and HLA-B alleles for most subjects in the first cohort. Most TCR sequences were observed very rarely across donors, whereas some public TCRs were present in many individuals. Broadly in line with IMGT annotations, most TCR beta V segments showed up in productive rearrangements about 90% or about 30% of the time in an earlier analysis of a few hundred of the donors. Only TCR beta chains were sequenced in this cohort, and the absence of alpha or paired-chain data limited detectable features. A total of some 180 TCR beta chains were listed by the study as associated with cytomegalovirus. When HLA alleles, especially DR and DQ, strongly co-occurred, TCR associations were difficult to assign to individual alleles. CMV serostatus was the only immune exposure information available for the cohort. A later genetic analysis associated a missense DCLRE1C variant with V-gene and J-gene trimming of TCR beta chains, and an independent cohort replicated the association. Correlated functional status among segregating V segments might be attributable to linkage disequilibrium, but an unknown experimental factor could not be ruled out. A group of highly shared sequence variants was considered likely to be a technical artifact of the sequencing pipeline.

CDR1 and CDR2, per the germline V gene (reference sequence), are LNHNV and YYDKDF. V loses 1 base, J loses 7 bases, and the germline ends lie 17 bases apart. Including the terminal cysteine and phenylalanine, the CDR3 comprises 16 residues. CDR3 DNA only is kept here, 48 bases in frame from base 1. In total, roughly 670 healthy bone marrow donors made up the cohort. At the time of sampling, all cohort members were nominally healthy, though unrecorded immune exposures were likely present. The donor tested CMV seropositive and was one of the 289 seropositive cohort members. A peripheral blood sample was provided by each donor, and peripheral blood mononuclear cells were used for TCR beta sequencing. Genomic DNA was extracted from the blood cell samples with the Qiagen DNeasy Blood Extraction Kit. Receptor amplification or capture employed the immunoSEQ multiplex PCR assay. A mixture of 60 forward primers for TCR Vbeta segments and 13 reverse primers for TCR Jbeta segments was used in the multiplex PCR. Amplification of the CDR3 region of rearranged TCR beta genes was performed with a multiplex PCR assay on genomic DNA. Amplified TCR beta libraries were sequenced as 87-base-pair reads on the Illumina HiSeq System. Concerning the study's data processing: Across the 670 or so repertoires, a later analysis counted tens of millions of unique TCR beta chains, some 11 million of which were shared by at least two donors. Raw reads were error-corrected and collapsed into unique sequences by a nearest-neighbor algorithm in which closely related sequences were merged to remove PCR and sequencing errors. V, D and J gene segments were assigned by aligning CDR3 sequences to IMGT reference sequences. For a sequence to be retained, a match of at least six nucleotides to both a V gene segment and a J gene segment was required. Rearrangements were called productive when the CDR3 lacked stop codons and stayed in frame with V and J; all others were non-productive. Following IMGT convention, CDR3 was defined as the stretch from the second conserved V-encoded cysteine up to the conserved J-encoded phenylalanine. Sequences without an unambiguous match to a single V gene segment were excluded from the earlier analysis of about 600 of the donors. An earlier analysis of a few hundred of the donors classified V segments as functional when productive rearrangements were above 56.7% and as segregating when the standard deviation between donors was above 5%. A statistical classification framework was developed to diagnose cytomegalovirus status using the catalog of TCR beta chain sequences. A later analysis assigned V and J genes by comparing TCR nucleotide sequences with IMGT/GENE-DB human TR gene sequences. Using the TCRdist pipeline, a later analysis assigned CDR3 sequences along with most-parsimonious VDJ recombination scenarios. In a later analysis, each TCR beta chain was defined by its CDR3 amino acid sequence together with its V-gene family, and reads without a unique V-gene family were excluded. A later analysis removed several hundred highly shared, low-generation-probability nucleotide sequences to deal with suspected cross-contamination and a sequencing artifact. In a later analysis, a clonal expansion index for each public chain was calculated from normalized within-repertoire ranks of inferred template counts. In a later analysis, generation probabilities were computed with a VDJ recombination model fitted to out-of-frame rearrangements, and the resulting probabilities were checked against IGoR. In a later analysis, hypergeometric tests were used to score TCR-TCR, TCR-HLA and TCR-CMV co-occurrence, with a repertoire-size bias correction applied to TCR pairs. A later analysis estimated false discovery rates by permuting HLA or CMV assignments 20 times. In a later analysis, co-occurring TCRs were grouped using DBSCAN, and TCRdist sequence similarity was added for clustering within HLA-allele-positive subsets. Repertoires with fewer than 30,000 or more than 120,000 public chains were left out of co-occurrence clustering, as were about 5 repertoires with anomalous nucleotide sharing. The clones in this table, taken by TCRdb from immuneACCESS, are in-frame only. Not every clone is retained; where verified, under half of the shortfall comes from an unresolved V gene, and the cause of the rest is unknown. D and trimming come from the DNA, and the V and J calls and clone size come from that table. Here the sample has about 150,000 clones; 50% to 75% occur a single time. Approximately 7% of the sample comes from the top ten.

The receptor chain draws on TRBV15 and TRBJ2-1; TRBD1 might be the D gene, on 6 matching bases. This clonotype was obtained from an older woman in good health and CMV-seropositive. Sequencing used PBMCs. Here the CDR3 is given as CATSRVGQLFGNEQFF. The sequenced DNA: TGTGCCACCAGCAGAGTTGGACAGCTCTTTGGGAATGAGCAGTTCTTC.